The subject of this entry is one T cell receptor beta chain. Trimming shortened V by 4 bases and J by 7 bases, and 17 bases separated the two germline ends. From germline, CDR1 is MNHEY and CDR2 SVGAGI. The CDR3 is made up of 16 amino acids. This record comes from a study of blood T cell repertoires in COVID-19. Assay used: immunoSEQ multiplex PCR; TCRdb lists only in-frame clones, some missing. The profile shows 200,000 to 250,000 clones, approximately 85% of them singletons. This receptor was obtained from a woman between 65 and 79 years old with COVID-19, enrolled during active disease. The gene calls are TRBV6-5 and TRBJ1-6; a weak D match, TRBD1 (6 bases). The sequenced sample consisted of peripheral blood. CDR3 DNA sequence: TGTGCCAGCAGTTCCACCTTAGGGGGGGAGAATTCACCCCTCCACTTT. Translated: CASSSTLGGENSPLHF.